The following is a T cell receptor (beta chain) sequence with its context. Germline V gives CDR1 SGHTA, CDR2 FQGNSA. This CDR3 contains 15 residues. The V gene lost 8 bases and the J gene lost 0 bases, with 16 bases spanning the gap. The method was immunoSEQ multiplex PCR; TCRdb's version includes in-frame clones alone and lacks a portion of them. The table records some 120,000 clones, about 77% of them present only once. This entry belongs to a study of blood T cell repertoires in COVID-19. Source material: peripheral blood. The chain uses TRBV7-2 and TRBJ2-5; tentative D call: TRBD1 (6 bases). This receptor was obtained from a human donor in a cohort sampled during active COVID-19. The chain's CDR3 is CASSPGQLYQETQYF. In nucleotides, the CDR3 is TGTGCCAGCTCACCGGGACAACTGTACCAAGAGACCCAGTACTTC. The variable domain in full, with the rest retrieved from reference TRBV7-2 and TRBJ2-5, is GAGVSQSPSNKVTEKGKDVELRCDPISGHTALYWYRQSLGQGLEFLIYFQGNSAPDKSGLPSDRFSAERTGGSVSTLTIQRTQQEDSAVYLCASSPGQLYQETQYFGPGTRLLVL.